Included here is one T cell receptor beta chain sequence, with context. The CDR3 is 17 amino acids. In germline, CDR1 is SGHAT, CDR2 FQNNGV. The V segment lost 1 base and the J segment 7 bases; nucleotides outside the gene matches: 9. This entry comes from a study of blood T cell repertoires in COVID-19. On the study more broadly: Spain, Italy and the United States supplied samples that represented acute and convalescent COVID-19. PBMCs, B-cell-depleted T cells, or T cells were the source of the cDNA or gDNA that made up the material.

Original methodology: Estimates of nucleated cell counts were drawn from the amplification of reference gene primers. Profiling relied on immunoSEQ multiplex PCR, and the TCRdb table lists in-frame clones only, not all of them. V, J and clone size derive from that table, while D and trimming were established from the DNA sequence. The repertoire holds 15,000 to 20,000 clones, more than 75% seen once, with about 4.5% in the top ten. Sequenced sample: peripheral blood. The chain employs TRBV11-2 and TRBJ2-4; 11 bases align to TRBD2. The TCR was taken from a man aged 55 to 70 with active COVID-19. CDR3 region: CASSLVGSGGAGNIQYF. The CDR3 DNA follows: TGTGCCAGCAGCTTAGTCGGTAGCGGGGGGGCCGGGAACATTCAGTACTTC. The variable domain in full, completed from reference TRBV11-2 and TRBJ2-4, reads EAGVAQSPRYKIIEKRQSVAFWCNPISGHATLYWYQQILGQGPKLLIQFQNNGVVDDSQLPKDRFSAERLKGVDSTLKIQPAKLEDSAVYLCASSLVGSGGAGNIQYFGAGTRLSVL.